The 19 T cell receptor beta chains reported below all come from one sample, sequenced in a study of beta chain features in type 1 diabetes. Every bit of the isolated RNA underwent reverse transcription, so sequencing read expressed TCRB transcripts. The repertoire was sequenced with immunoSEQ multiplex PCR; TCRdb's copy has only in-frame clones and lacks some. The sample yields 250,000 to 350,000 clones, about 11% seen once. The sequencing sample was made of naive CD4+ T cells from blood. These receptor sequences come from a woman aged 30 to 39 in good health.

This clone appeared a few times. The chain employs TRBV19 and TRBJ2-1; 12 bases align to TRBD2. Germline CDR1 reads LNHDA; CDR2 reads SQIVND (reference sequence). The CDR3 runs 14 residues. J lost 8 bases, V lost 2 bases, and 1 base had no gene match. The CDR3 here is CASSILAGGYEQFF. CDR3 in DNA: TGTGCCAGTAGTATACTAGCGGGGGGGTATGAGCAGTTCTTC.

This clone was seen only a few times. Other DNA sequences in this specimen translate into the identical CDR3. V and J are TRBV5-1 and TRBJ2-3; D remains ambiguous. Trimming left V 2 bases short and J 0 bases short, with 10 bases between. This CDR3 has 15 residues. The germline V gene encodes CDR1 SGHRS and CDR2 YFSETQ. CDR3 sequence (DNA): TGCGCCAGCAGCTTAAGACTGGAGAGCACAGATACGCAGTATTTT. It encodes CASSLRLESTDTQYF.

A few counts support this clone. The rearrangement joins TRBV28 to TRBJ1-5, with 8 bases that match TRBD1. The V and J ends lost 4 bases and 4 bases, in that order; junction bases with no gene match: 6. The CDR3 spans 15 residues. Germline assignment: CDR1 MDHEN and CDR2 SYDVKM. For the CDR3, the DNA is TGTGCCAGCAGTTCCAGGGGGCTCGGGAATCAGCCCCAGCATTTT. It translates to CASSSRGLGNQPQHF.

In regard to this clone: At the DNA level, this CDR3 is encoded by other sequences in the same sample as well. The V gene is TRBV5-1, the J gene TRBJ2-1; the match to TRBD2 covers 7 bases. The V gene's germline CDR1 is SGHRS and CDR2 YFSETQ. The CDR3 spans 15 residues. Trimming took 4 bases from V and 4 from J; bases not matched to a gene: 8. DNA of the CDR3: TGCGCCAGCAGCCTAGAAGCGGGAAGGTACAATGAGCAGTTCTTC. Translating gives CASSLEAGRYNEQFF.

V and J are TRBV4-2 and TRBJ2-2; 8 bases fit TRBD1. This CDR3 spans 15 amino acids. CDR1 and CDR2 (germline): LGHNA, YNFKEQ. V was clipped by 4 bases and J by 4 bases; unmatched bases: 5. Here the CDR3 reads CASSPLTGGTGELFF. The CDR3 DNA sequence: TGTGCCAGCAGCCCCCTCACAGGGGGCACCGGGGAGCTGTTTTTT.

This sequence joins TRBV28 and TRBJ2-7, with D maybe TRBD1 (6 bases). CDR3 length: 14 residues. Deletions cut 2 bases from V and 5 bases from J, with 13 bases between. From germline, CDR1 is MDHEN and CDR2 SYDVKM. The CDR3 region is CASSLPTGFHEQYF. The CDR3 DNA is TGTGCCAGCAGTTTACCCACAGGGTTCCACGAGCAGTACTTC. The entire variable domain, with the rest obtained from reference TRBV28 and TRBJ2-7, is as follows: DVKVTQSSRYLVKRTGEKVFLECVQDMDHENMFWYRQDPGLGLRLIYFSYDVKMKEKGDIPEGYSVSREKKERFSLILESASTNQTSMYLCASSLPTGFHEQYFGPGTRLTVT.

This chain uses TRBV12-5 with TRBJ2-1; D not certain. Trimming took off 0 bases at V and 5 bases at J, with 8 bases between the two ends. This CDR3 comprises 14 residues. Germline loops: CDR1 LGHNT, CDR2 FRNRAP. The CDR3 DNA reads TGTGCTAGTGGTTTGGTAAACTCGAACAATGAGCAGTTCTTC. It encodes CASGLVNSNNEQFF.

This clone has a handful of counts. The genes are TRBV19 and TRBJ2-3; tentative D call: TRBD1 (6 bases). Trimming removed 6 bases at V and 6 bases at J, with 10 bases between. Germline CDR1 LNHDA, CDR2 SQIVND (reference sequence). The CDR3 is 12 residues long. CDR3 protein: CASRGQLDTQYF. In nucleotides, the CDR3 is TGTGCCAGTAGAGGACAGCTGGATACGCAGTATTTT.

The chain uses TRBV7-2 and TRBJ2-7, with a possible D match to TRBD1 (5 bases). V was cut by 0 bases and J by 0 bases, with 12 bases left in between. This CDR3 is 16 amino acids long. Germline V gene sequence: CDR1 SGHTA, CDR2 FQGNSA. In nucleotides, the CDR3 is TGTGCCAGCAGCTTAGCTACAGGCACCCTCTCCTACGAGCAGTACTTC. Translation gives CASSLATGTLSYEQYF.

The CDR3 DNA reads TGTGCCAGCAGTCTTGACAGGAAGTATGGCTACACCTTC. This translates into CASSLDRKYGYTF. This chain joins TRBV28 and TRBJ1-2; D is perhaps TRBD1 (6 bases). Trimming shortened V by 5 bases and J by 5 bases, and 12 bases separated the two germline ends. Germline V gene lookup returns CDR1 MDHEN and CDR2 SYDVKM. This CDR3 has 13 residues.

This clone occurred a few times. J is TRBJ2-7 and V is TRBV6-5, with TRBD2 matching over 7 bases. This CDR3 is 15 amino acids long. V dropped 6 bases and J dropped 0; count of bases not matched to a gene: 8. Germline V gene lookup returns CDR1 MNHEY and CDR2 SVGAGI. The CDR3 DNA follows: TGTGCCAGCAGATTTAGCGGGTTTAGCTCCTACGAGCAGTACTTC. Encoded protein: CASRFSGFSSYEQYF.

The genes are TRBV7-2 and TRBJ2-1; 8 nucleotides match TRBD2. There are 15 residues in the CDR3. V was clipped by 2 bases and J by 6 bases; unmatched bases: 6. Germline CDR1 and CDR2: SGHTA and FQGNSA. The CDR3 loop reads CASSLSSGSGNEQFF. DNA of the CDR3: TGTGCCAGCAGCTTAAGCAGCGGGAGTGGCAATGAGCAGTTCTTC.

This clone was observed a handful of times. The chain uses TRBV18 and TRBJ2-1, with 8 bases that match TRBD2. The CDR3 consists of 16 residues. CDR1 KGHSH and CDR2 LQKENI come from the germline V gene. The junction had 6 bases not matched to a gene; V was cut back by 1 base and J by 4 bases. CDR3 sequence: CASSPQELAAYNEQFF. The CDR3 DNA reads as TGTGCCAGCTCACCACAGGAACTAGCGGCTTACAATGAGCAGTTCTTC. Full variable domain (remainder filled in from reference TRBV18 and TRBJ2-1): NAGVMQNPRHLVRRRGQEARLRCSPMKGHSHVYWYRQLPEEGLKFMVYLQKENIIDESGMPKERFSAEFPKEGPSILRIQQVVRGDSAAYFCASSPQELAAYNEQFFGPGTRLTVL.

Regarding this clone: Other DNA sequences of this sample code for an identical CDR3. V is TRBV18 and J is TRBJ2-5; no clear D. V lost 3 bases and J 3 bases, leaving 5 bases between the germline ends. This CDR3 is 12 amino acids long. The germline CDR1 and CDR2 sequences are KGHSH and LQKENI. In nucleotides, the CDR3 is TGTGCCAGCTCACCTCGAGAAGAGACCCAGTACTTC. Protein sequence: CASSPREETQYF.

The V and J genes are TRBV18 and TRBJ1-1; TRBD1 agrees at 8 bases. V gave up 3 bases and J gave up 6 bases; unmatched junction bases: 3. Germline V gene sequence: CDR1 KGHSH, CDR2 LQKENI. The CDR3 covers 13 residues. The CDR3 sequence is CASSPDRDAEAFF. The CDR3 DNA reads as TGTGCCAGCTCACCGGACAGGGACGCTGAAGCTTTCTTT.

This clone was detected only a few times. The same CDR3 arises from other DNA sequences in this sample as well. This chain joins TRBV7-2 and TRBJ1-1, with D maybe TRBD1 (6 bases). The germline V and J ends were trimmed by 6 bases and 0 bases, with 11 bases remaining between them. The V gene's germline CDR1 is SGHTA and CDR2 FQGNSA. This CDR3 is built from 14 residues. Here the CDR3 reads CASSLAGVNTEAFF. The CDR3 DNA is TGTGCCAGCAGTCTCGCAGGGGTGAACACTGAAGCTTTCTTT.

This rearrangement joins TRBV18 to TRBJ2-2; D is uncertain. The CDR3 covers 14 residues. Germline CDR1 is KGHSH and CDR2 is LQKENI. Trimming removed 2 bases at V and 3 bases at J, with 7 bases between. CDR3: CASSPNQDTGELFF. CDR3 sequence (DNA): TGTGCCAGCTCACCAAACCAGGACACCGGGGAGCTGTTTTTT.

This clone was seen a handful of times. The genes are TRBV11-2 and TRBJ2-1, with TRBD1 matching over 8 bases. The V gene end was trimmed by 3 bases and the J gene end by 4 bases; junction bases not matched to a gene: 5. Per germline, CDR1 SGHAT and CDR2 FQNNGV. The CDR3 is 15 amino acids. CDR3 loop: CASSFRGQAYNEQFF. DNA for the CDR3: TGTGCCAGCAGCTTCCGGGGACAGGCATACAATGAGCAGTTCTTC.

This clone was counted a few times. The chain is built from TRBV5-1 and TRBJ2-1, with 7 nucleotides matching TRBD2. This CDR3 is built from 15 residues. The V gene end was trimmed by 1 base and the J gene end by 4 bases; junction bases not matched to a gene: 5. Germline lookup yields CDR1 SGHRS and CDR2 YFSETQ. As DNA, the CDR3 is TGCGCCAGCAGCTTGAGTACTAGCGCATACAATGAGCAGTTCTTC. This translates into CASSLSTSAYNEQFF.